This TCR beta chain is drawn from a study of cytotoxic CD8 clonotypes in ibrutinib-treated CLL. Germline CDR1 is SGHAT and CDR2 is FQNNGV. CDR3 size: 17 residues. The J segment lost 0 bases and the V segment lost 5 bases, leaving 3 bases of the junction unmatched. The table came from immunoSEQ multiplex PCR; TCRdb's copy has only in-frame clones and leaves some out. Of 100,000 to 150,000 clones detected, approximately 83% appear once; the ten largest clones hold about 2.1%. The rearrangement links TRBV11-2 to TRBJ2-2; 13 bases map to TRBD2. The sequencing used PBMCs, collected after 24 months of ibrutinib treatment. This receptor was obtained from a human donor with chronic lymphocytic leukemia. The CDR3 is CASSPGLAGANTGELFF. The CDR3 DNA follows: TGTGCCAGCAGCCCAGGACTAGCGGGAGCGAACACCGGGGAGCTGTTTTTT.